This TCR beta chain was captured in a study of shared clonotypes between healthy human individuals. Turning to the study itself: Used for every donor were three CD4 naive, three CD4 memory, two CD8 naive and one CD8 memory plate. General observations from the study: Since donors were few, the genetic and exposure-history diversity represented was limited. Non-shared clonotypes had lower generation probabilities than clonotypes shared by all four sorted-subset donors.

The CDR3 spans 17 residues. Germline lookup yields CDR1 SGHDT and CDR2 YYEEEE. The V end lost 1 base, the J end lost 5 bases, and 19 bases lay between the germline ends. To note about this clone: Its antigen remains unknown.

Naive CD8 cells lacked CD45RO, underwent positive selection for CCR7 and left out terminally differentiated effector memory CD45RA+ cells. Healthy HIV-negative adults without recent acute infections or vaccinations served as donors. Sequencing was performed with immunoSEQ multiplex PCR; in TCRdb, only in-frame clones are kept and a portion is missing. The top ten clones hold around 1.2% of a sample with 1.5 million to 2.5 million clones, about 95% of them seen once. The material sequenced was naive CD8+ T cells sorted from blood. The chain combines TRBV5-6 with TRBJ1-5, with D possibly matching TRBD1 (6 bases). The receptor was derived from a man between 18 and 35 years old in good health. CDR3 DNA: TGTGCCAGCAGCTTGTACCACAGGGAAGGGGAGGATCAGCCCCAGCATTTT. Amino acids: CASSLYHREGEDQPQHF.